One sample yielded the 32 T cell receptor beta chains listed below, sequenced in a study of cytomegalovirus exposure and HLA in healthy donors. The method was immunoSEQ multiplex PCR; TCRdb's version includes in-frame clones alone and lacks a portion of them. Among about 330,000 clones listed, 70% to 90% were seen once. The specimen sequenced was PBMCs. The receptors were sampled from a woman aged 18-29 years in good health and CMV-seronegative.

The gene calls are TRBV2 and TRBJ1-4, with D possibly being TRBD1 (5 bases). Trimming removed 10 bases from V and 2 bases from J, with 17 bases in between. The CDR3 covers 15 residues. Germline lookup yields CDR1 SNHLY and CDR2 FYNNEI. In DNA form, the CDR3 reads TGTGCCACGTCGAAGGTCGACAGCACTAATGAAAAACTGTTTTTT. As protein: CATSKVDSTNEKLFF. Variable domain in full (rest from reference TRBV2 and TRBJ1-4): EPEVTQTPSHQVTQMGQEVILRCVPISNHLYFYWYRQILGQKVEFLVSFYNNEISEKSEIFDDQFSVERPDGSNFTLKIRSTKLEDSAMYFCATSKVDSTNEKLFFGSGTQLSVL.

This clone was detected ten times or more. One junction end does not reproduce the germline sequence, and a read error may be involved. The V gene is TRBV7-7, the J gene TRBJ2-3, with a weak D call TRBD2 (6 bases). There are 16 residues in the CDR3. Germline V gene data show CDR1 as SSHAT and CDR2 as FNYEAQ (reference sequence). CDR3 DNA: TGTGCTAGCAGCGCTCGGGGCGGGACTAGCACAGATACGCAGTATTTT. It yields the protein CASSARGGTSTDTQYF.

The rearrangement joins TRBV6-5 to TRBJ1-1, with D possibly matching TRBD1 (6 bases). The CDR3 loop spans 15 amino acids. Germline V gene data show CDR1 as MNHEY and CDR2 as SVGAGI. The ends were cut back, 8 bases at V and 0 bases at J, with 16 bases in the middle. The CDR3 DNA follows: TGTGCCAGCTCCCCCGGGGGGCGGGTGAACACTGAAGCTTTCTTT. This gives the protein CASSPGGRVNTEAFF.

This clone was seen a single time. The J gene is TRBJ2-5, the V gene TRBV29-1, with 8 positions matching TRBD1. Germline trimming cut 8 bases from V and 4 bases from J; bases unmatched to any gene: 6. The CDR3 has 12 amino acids. CDR1 and CDR2 from the germline V gene are SQVTM and ANQGSEA. The CDR3 region is CSTRTGPETQYF. For the CDR3, the DNA is TGCAGCACTCGGACAGGGCCAGAGACCCAGTACTTC.

The chain couples TRBV2 to TRBJ2-1, with 12 bases matching TRBD2. Germline loops: CDR1 SNHLY, CDR2 FYNNEI. The trim removed 4 bases at V and 0 bases at J, leaving 7 bases unmatched. The CDR3 is 18 amino acids. CDR3 nucleotides: TGTGCCAGCAGTGGACTAGCGGGAGATTGGAGCTCCTACAATGAGCAGTTCTTC. Translated, it gives CASSGLAGDWSSYNEQFF.

The genes are TRBV15 and TRBJ2-1; the match to TRBD2 covers 8 bases. The CDR3 loop spans 14 amino acids. Trimming cost V 3 bases and J 9 bases; bases outside gene matches: 7. The germline CDR1 and CDR2 sequences are LNHNV and YYDKDF (reference sequence). As DNA, the CDR3 is TGTGCCACCAGCAGGGAGCGGGAGAGTGGTGAGCAGTTCTTC. Translating it yields CATSRERESGEQFF.

CDR3 protein: CASSQGSTAFYEQYF. The CDR3 DNA reads as TGCGCCAGCAGCCAAGGCAGTACAGCCTTTTACGAGCAGTACTTC. The V and J genes are TRBV4-1 and TRBJ2-7, with unresolved D. V lost 1 base and J lost 4, with 14 bases in between. CDR1 and CDR2 (germline): MGHRA, YSYEKL. The CDR3 has 15 amino acids.

J is TRBJ1-5 and V is TRBV2; weak D call: TRBD1 (5 bases). Germline V lookup: CDR1 SNHLY, CDR2 FYNNEI. The CDR3 has 14 residues. The V end was cut by 4 bases, the J end by 4 bases, with 11 bases between. This chain's CDR3 is CASSASGMNQPQHF. DNA of the CDR3: TGTGCCAGCAGTGCCTCAGGGATGAATCAGCCCCAGCATTTT.

This chain connects TRBV7-2 to TRBJ2-1; maybe TRBD2 (5 bases). From germline, CDR1 is SGHTA and CDR2 FQGNSA. V dropped 1 base and J dropped 7 bases, with 20 bases sitting between them. CDR3 size: 17 residues. The CDR3 sequence is CASSLVSTRVNWNEQFF. In DNA form, the CDR3 reads TGTGCCAGCAGCTTAGTGTCAACGCGGGTTAACTGGAATGAGCAGTTCTTC. Full variable domain (missing parts from reference TRBV7-2 and TRBJ2-1): GAGVSQSPSNKVTEKGKDVELRCDPISGHTALYWYRQSLGQGLEFLIYFQGNSAPDKSGLPSDRFSAERTGGSVSTLTIQRTQQEDSAVYLCASSLVSTRVNWNEQFFGPGTRLTVL.

The J gene is TRBJ2-3, the V gene TRBV14; maybe TRBD2 (5 bases). The length of the CDR3 is 14 residues. V was cut by 2 bases and J by 4 bases, with 10 bases left in between. CDR1 SGHDN and CDR2 FVKESK come from the germline V gene. This CDR3 is CASSQPGVSDTQYF. The CDR3 DNA is TGTGCCAGCAGCCAACCCGGGGTGTCAGATACGCAGTATTTT.

This clone was counted between two and nine times. The DNA for the CDR3 is TGCGCCAGCAGCAATACGGACAGGTTCTATGGCTACACCTTC. Protein: CASSNTDRFYGYTF. The chain has TRBV5-1 and TRBJ1-2; 7 nucleotides line up with TRBD1. The CDR3 sequence is 14 residues long. CDR1 is SGHRS, CDR2 YFSETQ, per germline. The J segment lost 4 bases and the V segment lost 4 bases, leaving 7 bases of the junction unmatched.

V and J are TRBV4-1 and TRBJ2-3; 10 bases align to TRBD2. Germline assignment: CDR1 MGHRA and CDR2 YSYEKL. V dropped 6 bases and J dropped 6; count of bases not matched to a gene: 9. The CDR3 sequence is 15 residues long. This CDR3 reads CASRPAGGRGDTQYF. The DNA for the CDR3 is TGCGCCAGCAGACCAGCGGGAGGGAGGGGGGATACGCAGTATTTT.

The count of this clone is one. The rearrangement joins TRBV4-3 to TRBJ1-2; 8 bases line up with TRBD1. The junction had 8 bases not matched to a gene; V was cut back by 0 bases and J by 8 bases. The germline gives CDR1 LGHNA, CDR2 YSLEER. The CDR3 runs 15 residues. As DNA, the CDR3 is TGCGCCAGCAGCCAAGATCGGGACAGGCTGCAGGGCTACACCTTC. Its translation: CASSQDRDRLQGYTF.

The genes are TRBV9 and TRBJ2-7; 10 bases map to TRBD1. J was trimmed by 6 bases and V by 0 bases; bases with no gene match: 3. The CDR3 is 14 amino acids. The germline CDR1 and CDR2 sequences are SGDLS and YYNGEE. CDR3 bases: TGTGCCAGCAGCGTAGGGGGACAGGGGTCCGAGCAGTACTTC. Translating it yields CASSVGGQGSEQYF. The entire variable domain, with the rest obtained from reference TRBV9 and TRBJ2-7, is as follows: DSGVTQTPKHLITATGQRVTLRCSPRSGDLSVYWYQQSLDQGLQFLIQYYNGEERAKGNILERFSAQQFPDLHSELNLSSLELGDSALYFCASSVGGQGSEQYFGPGTRLTVT.

V is TRBV9 and J is TRBJ2-7; 7 bases align to TRBD2. With 3 bases clipped from V and 6 bases from J, the junction kept 12 bases outside the gene matches. Germline V gene data show CDR1 as SGDLS and CDR2 as YYNGEE. The CDR3 has 15 amino acids. The CDR3, as DNA: TGTGCCAGCAGCGCCGGGGGGAGCGGGATGAGCGAGCAGTACTTC. Amino acid sequence: CASSAGGSGMSEQYF.

The chain joins TRBV4-1 to TRBJ2-3; TRBD1 matches at 10 bases. CDR3 length equals 22 residues. V lost 4 bases, J lost 1 base, and 23 bases stayed unmatched. Per germline, CDR1 MGHRA and CDR2 YSYEKL. CDR3 bases: TGCGCCAGCAGCCCCCGGGGGCCCGGGACAGGGGTTTTTAAGGAGGGCACAGATACGCAGTATTTT. It yields the protein CASSPRGPGTGVFKEGTDTQYF.

J is TRBJ2-5 and V is TRBV7-9; 7 positions agree with TRBD2. The ends lost 4 bases at V and 7 bases at J; junction bases unmatched: 9. Germline V gene sequence: CDR1 SEHNR, CDR2 FQNEAQ (reference sequence). This CDR3 is built from 14 residues. The CDR3 DNA sequence: TGTGCCAGCAGCTCCGGGACTAACGTTCCGACCCAGTACTTC. Protein sequence: CASSSGTNVPTQYF.

The V and J genes are TRBV2 and TRBJ2-7, with D possibly matching TRBD1 (5 bases). In germline, CDR1 is SNHLY, CDR2 FYNNEI. The V and J ends lost 2 bases and 3 bases respectively, with 5 bases between them. The CDR3 has 12 residues. The CDR3: CASSERGYEQYF. DNA of the CDR3: TGTGCCAGCAGTGAAAGGGGCTACGAGCAGTACTTC. Drawing the rest from reference TRBV2 and TRBJ2-7, the complete variable domain is EPEVTQTPSHQVTQMGQEVILRCVPISNHLYFYWYRQILGQKVEFLVSFYNNEISEKSEIFDDQFSVERPDGSNFTLKIRSTKLEDSAMYFCASSERGYEQYFGPGTRLTVT.

This sequence joins TRBV7-9 and TRBJ2-7; D is ambiguous. The CDR3 totals 13 residues. Germline CDR1 and CDR2: SEHNR and FQNEAQ (reference sequence). V gave up 5 bases and J gave up 4 bases, with 12 bases separating them. In DNA form, the CDR3 reads TGTGCCAGCAGCCCCCCGACACATTACGAGCAGTACTTC. Encoded protein: CASSPPTHYEQYF.

The chain couples TRBV19 to TRBJ2-7, with 8 bases identical to TRBD1. CDR1 and CDR2 (germline): LNHDA, SQIVND (reference sequence). Unmatched junction bases numbered 2, after V lost 7 bases and J lost 3 bases. The CDR3 contains 12 residues. The CDR3: CASIGQGYEQYF. In DNA form, the CDR3 reads TGTGCCAGTATCGGACAGGGCTACGAGCAGTACTTC.

This clone has more than one count but fewer than ten. CDR3 nucleotides: TGTGCCAGTCGCCGGGGATTGAATGTCTATGGCTACACCTTC. Translated, it gives CASRRGLNVYGYTF. This chain joins TRBV19 and TRBJ1-2; the D is unclear. The V end was cut by 8 bases, the J end by 4 bases, with 17 bases between. Germline V lookup: CDR1 LNHDA, CDR2 SQIVND (reference sequence). The CDR3 is made up of 14 amino acids.

CDR3 amino acids: CASSYLETDTQYF. CDR3 nucleotides: TGTGCCAGCAGTTACTTGGAGACAGATACGCAGTATTTT. The chain carries TRBV6-5 and TRBJ2-3; D remains ambiguous. Germline V gene sequence: CDR1 MNHEY, CDR2 SVGAGI. This CDR3 spans 13 amino acids. Trimming took 1 base from V and 3 from J, leaving 5 bases between them.

J is TRBJ2-2 and V is TRBV5-1, with TRBD2 as a possible D gene (5 bases). V was shortened by 7 bases and J by 5 bases, with 18 bases between the two germline ends. The CDR3 contains 15 residues. CDR1 and CDR2 (germline): SGHRS, YFSETQ. The CDR3 DNA reads TGCGCCAGCTGTGGCGGCGCGGGCATAACCGGGGAGCTGTTTTTT. This sequence encodes CASCGGAGITGELFF.

This chain joins TRBV7-2 and TRBJ1-5; D perhaps matches TRBD1 (6 bases). CDR1 and CDR2 from the germline V gene are SGHTA and FQGNSA. V was pared by 4 bases and J by 5 bases, with 9 bases between. CDR3 length: 13 residues. CDR3 coding DNA: TGTGCCAGCAGCTCACAGGGAGATCAGCCCCAGCATTTT. Amino acids: CASSSQGDQPQHF.

The table lists this clone with a count of one. This rearrangement joins TRBV5-6 to TRBJ1-2, with a weak D call TRBD1 (6 bases). V lost 2 bases and J 5 bases, leaving 13 bases between the germline ends. The germline V gene has CDR1 SGHDT and CDR2 YYEEEE. This CDR3 is 14 amino acids long. The CDR3 is CASSFTGYGYGYTF. As DNA, the CDR3 is TGTGCCAGCAGCTTTACAGGGTATGGGTATGGCTACACCTTC. Together with reference TRBV5-6 and TRBJ1-2, the CDR3 gives the full variable domain: DAGVTQSPTHLIKTRGQQVTLRCSPKSGHDTVSWYQQALGQGPQFIFQYYEEEERQRGNFPDRFSGHQFPNYSSELNVNALLLGDSALYLCASSFTGYGYGYTFGSGTRLTVV.

The V call is TRBV7-8, the J call TRBJ1-5, with 9 bases that match TRBD1. The CDR3 is 15 residues long. CDR1 is SGHVS and CDR2 is FQNEAQ in the germline V gene. The trim removed 5 bases at V and 3 bases at J, leaving 5 bases unmatched. The CDR3 DNA is TGTGCCAGCAGCACCCGGACAGGGGTCAATCAGCCCCAGCATTTT. Translated, it gives CASSTRTGVNQPQHF.

The chain has TRBV7-2 and TRBJ2-2; TRBD1 might be the D (6 bases). The CDR3 is made up of 15 amino acids. Germline assignment: CDR1 SGHTA and CDR2 FQGNSA. With 5 bases removed from V and 2 bases from J, the gap between germline ends came to 12 bases. The CDR3 coding sequence is TGTGCCAGCAGCCCCGGACAGCCTAACACCGGGGAGCTGTTTTTT. Its protein is CASSPGQPNTGELFF.

The rearrangement uses TRBV6-1 and TRBJ2-7; no clear D. The V gene lost 0 bases and the J gene lost 4 bases, with 7 bases spanning the gap. The CDR3 loop spans 13 amino acids. Germline CDR1 and CDR2: MNHNS and SASEGT. The CDR3 bases are TGTGCCAGCAGTGAAGCGGGCATTTACGAGCAGTACTTC. It specifies CASSEAGIYEQYF.

The CDR3 DNA follows: TGTGCCAGCAGTCCGGGGGGGGCGTTAACAGATACGCAGTATTTT. Translated: CASSPGGALTDTQYF. The J gene is TRBJ2-3, the V gene TRBV2, with 8 bases aligning to TRBD2. The CDR3 covers 15 residues. From germline, CDR1 is SNHLY and CDR2 FYNNEI. Unmatched junction bases numbered 7, after V lost 5 bases and J lost 3 bases.

In DNA form, the CDR3 reads TGTGCCAGCAGCTTTATTACAAATGAGCAGTTCTTC. Protein product: CASSFITNEQFF. This sequence joins TRBV7-2 and TRBJ2-1; no firm D call. The V and J ends lost 3 bases and 7 bases respectively, with 7 bases between them. The CDR3 spans 12 residues. CDR1 is SGHTA and CDR2 is FQGNSA in the germline V gene.

The chain links TRBV9 to TRBJ2-3; D is unresolved. The ends were cut back, 0 bases at V and 7 bases at J, with 9 bases in the middle. The germline gives CDR1 SGDLS, CDR2 YYNGEE. The CDR3 totals 13 residues. CDR3 sequence reads: CASSVDLGNTQYF. CDR3 DNA: TGTGCCAGCAGCGTAGATCTAGGAAATACGCAGTATTTT.

The chain uses TRBV4-2 and TRBJ1-5; no clear D. CDR3 length: 17 residues. Germline V gene sequence: CDR1 LGHNA, CDR2 YNFKEQ. V shed 0 bases and J shed 7 bases, with 19 bases lying between them. This CDR3 is CASSQDLGGGRVQPQHF. The CDR3 nucleotides read TGTGCCAGCAGCCAAGATTTAGGCGGCGGAAGAGTCCAGCCCCAGCATTTT.